The rows below give T cell receptor beta chains drawn from one sample of a study of cytomegalovirus exposure and HLA in healthy donors. Assay: immunoSEQ multiplex PCR; the TCRdb copy retains only in-frame clones and omits some. The sample includes some 120,000 clones. The sequenced material came from PBMCs. The source is a woman aged 55-69 years in good health and CMV-seronegative. Each CDR3 is given with its conserved first and last residue. D genes are given only for firm matches.

d_gene: TRBD1; v_gene: TRBV7-8; j_gene: TRBJ2-7; CDR3aa: CASSLTQGGQGFNEQYF; CDR3nt: TGTGCCAGCAGCTTAACCCAGGGAGGACAGGGTTTCAACGAGCAGTACTTC
d_gene: TRBD1; v_gene: TRBV5-1; j_gene: TRBJ2-5; CDR3aa: CASSLEGDREGRETQYF; CDR3nt: TGCGCCAGCAGCTTGGAAGGGGACAGGGAAGGAAGAGAGACCCAGTACTTC
d_gene: -; v_gene: TRBV5-1; j_gene: TRBJ2-3; CDR3aa: CASRSSTDTQYF; CDR3nt: TGCGCCAGCAGGTCGAGCACAGATACGCAGTATTTT
d_gene: TRBD1; v_gene: TRBV6-1; j_gene: TRBJ1-2; CDR3aa: CASSAGTGLLEILYGYTF; CDR3nt: TGTGCCAGCAGTGCCGGGACAGGATTGCTTGAAATCCTCTATGGCTACACCTTC
d_gene: TRBD2; v_gene: TRBV5-1; j_gene: TRBJ2-5; CDR3aa: CASSSGPAGRAQETQYF; CDR3nt: TGCGCCAGCAGCTCGGGGCCCGCCGGGAGGGCCCAAGAGACCCAGTACTTC
d_gene: -; v_gene: TRBV19; j_gene: TRBJ1-1; CDR3aa: CASSIFRGAIPSEAFF; CDR3nt: TGTGCCAGTAGTATATTCCGGGGGGCTATACCGAGTGAAGCTTTCTTT
d_gene: -; v_gene: TRBV27; j_gene: TRBJ2-7; CDR3aa: CASSLSWDYEQYF; CDR3nt: TGTGCCAGCAGTTTATCTTGGGACTACGAGCAGTACTTC
d_gene: -; v_gene: TRBV27; j_gene: TRBJ2-7; CDR3aa: CASSLSSALSYEQYF; CDR3nt: TGTGCCAGCAGTTTATCCAGTGCTCTCTCCTACGAGCAGTACTTC
d_gene: TRBD2; v_gene: TRBV10-3; j_gene: TRBJ2-7; CDR3aa: CAISETLGLAGGHEQYF; CDR3nt: TGTGCCATCAGTGAGACCCTGGGACTAGCGGGAGGGCACGAGCAGTACTTC
d_gene: TRBD1; v_gene: TRBV19; j_gene: TRBJ2-1; CDR3aa: CASSIVGTGGYNEQFF; CDR3nt: TGTGCCAGTAGTATAGTAGGGACAGGGGGCTACAATGAGCAGTTCTTC
d_gene: -; v_gene: TRBV7-9; j_gene: TRBJ1-5; CDR3aa: CASSLGWRDQPQHF; CDR3nt: TGTGCCAGCAGCTTAGGATGGCGGGATCAGCCCCAGCATTTT
d_gene: -; v_gene: TRBV6-5; j_gene: TRBJ2-3; CDR3aa: CASSYSTTTDTQYF; CDR3nt: TGTGCCAGCAGTTATAGTACCACCACAGATACGCAGTATTTT
d_gene: -; v_gene: TRBV2; j_gene: TRBJ1-1; CDR3aa: CALGGGNTEAFF; CDR3nt: TGTGCCCTTGGCGGCGGGAACACTGAAGCTTTCTTT
d_gene: TRBD2; v_gene: TRBV27; j_gene: TRBJ2-3; CDR3aa: CASSHPLLAGTDTQYF; CDR3nt: TGTGCCAGCAGCCACCCCCTCCTAGCGGGCACAGATACGCAGTATTTT
d_gene: TRBD2; v_gene: TRBV7-3; j_gene: TRBJ2-1; CDR3aa: CASSPLAGVNEQFF; CDR3nt: TGTGCCAGCAGCCCACTTGCGGGGGTCAATGAGCAGTTCTTC
d_gene: TRBD1; v_gene: TRBV10-3; j_gene: TRBJ2-1; CDR3aa: CAISARQGANNEQFF; CDR3nt: TGTGCCATCAGTGCCCGACAGGGGGCAAACAATGAGCAGTTCTTC
d_gene: TRBD1; v_gene: TRBV7-8; j_gene: TRBJ1-1; CDR3aa: CASSPRQGKMNTEAFF; CDR3nt: TGTGCCAGCAGCCCGCGACAGGGTAAGATGAACACTGAAGCTTTCTTT
d_gene: -; v_gene: TRBV28; j_gene: TRBJ1-1; CDR3aa: CASSTGIEAFF; CDR3nt: TGTGCCAGCAGTACCGGGATAGAAGCTTTCTTT
d_gene: -; v_gene: TRBV14; j_gene: TRBJ2-7; CDR3aa: CASSRSRYEQYF; CDR3nt: TGTGCCAGCAGTCGTAGTCGTTACGAGCAGTACTTC
d_gene: -; v_gene: TRBV6-5; j_gene: TRBJ2-7; CDR3aa: CASRWRVGGYEQYF; CDR3nt: TGTGCCAGCAGGTGGCGGGTGGGTGGCTACGAGCAGTACTTC